Listed below are T cell receptor beta chains from one sample, sequenced in a study of blood T cell repertoires in COVID-19. The table came from immunoSEQ multiplex PCR; TCRdb's copy has only in-frame clones and leaves some out. The sample has more than 45,000 clones, over 80% seen once. Material for sequencing was peripheral blood. These receptors were taken from an elderly man in a cohort sampled during active COVID-19. The CDR3 runs from the conserved cysteine through the conserved F or W. Each record gives: J gene, V gene, clone size, D gene, CDR3 protein, CDR3 DNA. The D gene is left open where the match is weak. The size of a clone is reported for some rows only, either as once, few or many, or as a class for expanded clones.

j_gene: TRBJ2-5
v_gene: TRBV6-6
abundance: NA
d_gene: NA
CDR3aa: CASSSGQFGVETQYF
CDR3nt: TGTGCCAGCAGTAGCGGACAGTTTGGGGTCGAGACCCAGTACTTC

j_gene: TRBJ1-6
v_gene: TRBV11-2
abundance: once
d_gene: NA
CDR3aa: CASSPGTLEGNSPLHF
CDR3nt: TGTGCCAGCAGCCCTGGGACACTAGAGGGTAATTCACCCCTCCACTTT

j_gene: TRBJ2-7
v_gene: TRBV28
abundance: NA
d_gene: NA
CDR3aa: CASSPSSLSGGEQYF
CDR3nt: TGTGCCAGCAGTCCTTCCTCACTATCAGGGGGGGAGCAGTACTTC

j_gene: TRBJ2-7
v_gene: TRBV11-3
abundance: NA
d_gene: NA
CDR3aa: CASSLGGQYEQYF
CDR3nt: TGTGCCAGCAGCTTAGGGGGACAATACGAGCAGTACTTC

j_gene: TRBJ1-1
v_gene: TRBV3-1/TRBV3-2
abundance: few
d_gene: NA
CDR3aa: CASSQGPGEAFF
CDR3nt: TGTGCCAGCAGCCAGGGGCCGGGTGAAGCTTTCTTT

j_gene: TRBJ1-6
v_gene: TRBV5-1
abundance: NA
d_gene: NA
CDR3aa: CASRRGTTEDNSPLHF
CDR3nt: TGCGCCAGCAGACGGGGTACTACAGAGGATAATTCACCCCTCCACTTT

j_gene: TRBJ1-5
v_gene: TRBV28
abundance: NA
d_gene: NA
CDR3aa: CASRRSGGGNQPQHF
CDR3nt: TGTGCCAGCAGACGTAGTGGGGGCGGCAATCAGCCCCAGCATTTT

j_gene: TRBJ2-3
v_gene: TRBV11-3
abundance: once
d_gene: TRBD1
CDR3aa: CASSLGTGGTDTQYF
CDR3nt: TGTGCCAGCAGCCTCGGGACAGGGGGCACAGATACGCAGTATTTT

j_gene: TRBJ1-2
v_gene: TRBV7-9
abundance: NA
d_gene: NA
CDR3aa: CASSILVQGNPAIYGYTF
CDR3nt: TGTGCCAGCAGCATATTGGTCCAGGGAAACCCGGCTATTTATGGCTACACCTTC

j_gene: TRBJ1-4
v_gene: TRBV7-8
abundance: few
d_gene: NA
CDR3aa: CASSRRTSTNEKLFF
CDR3nt: TGTGCCAGCAGCCGTAGGACATCAACTAATGAAAAACTGTTTTTT

j_gene: TRBJ1-2
v_gene: TRBV10-3
abundance: few
d_gene: NA
CDR3aa: CAISEFLYGYTF
CDR3nt: TGTGCCATCAGTGAGTTTCTCTATGGCTACACCTTC

j_gene: TRBJ1-5
v_gene: TRBV7-2
abundance: medium-sized
d_gene: TRBD1
CDR3aa: CASSLETGGKPQHF
CDR3nt: TGTGCCAGCAGCCTCGAGACAGGGGGGAAGCCCCAGCATTTT

j_gene: TRBJ2-1
v_gene: TRBV10-1
abundance: NA
d_gene: TRBD1
CDR3aa: CASSATGGNEQFF
CDR3nt: TGCGCCAGCAGCGCAACAGGGGGGAATGAGCAGTTCTTC

j_gene: TRBJ2-1
v_gene: TRBV6-5
abundance: once
d_gene: NA
CDR3aa: CASTDRVYNEQFF
CDR3nt: TGTGCCAGCACCGACAGAGTTTACAATGAGCAGTTCTTC

j_gene: TRBJ2-3
v_gene: TRBV28
abundance: NA
d_gene: TRBD1
CDR3aa: CAIRGRGETDTQYF
CDR3nt: TGTGCCATCAGGGGGCGCGGAGAGACAGATACGCAGTATTTT

j_gene: TRBJ2-5
v_gene: TRBV5-1
abundance: once
d_gene: NA
CDR3aa: CASSLVTEETQYF
CDR3nt: TGCGCCAGCAGCTTGGTGACAGAAGAGACCCAGTACTTC

j_gene: TRBJ1-5
v_gene: TRBV6-2/TRBV6-3
abundance: once
d_gene: TRBD1
CDR3aa: CASSRRQGGQPQHF
CDR3nt: TGTGCCAGCAGCCGCAGACAGGGAGGACAGCCCCAGCATTTT

j_gene: TRBJ1-5
v_gene: TRBV4-1
abundance: few
d_gene: TRBD1
CDR3aa: CASSLGTGGGQPQHF
CDR3nt: TGCGCCAGCAGTCTTGGGACAGGGGGCGGGCAGCCCCAGCATTTT

j_gene: TRBJ2-2
v_gene: TRBV28
abundance: few
d_gene: TRBD2
CDR3aa: CASSPVGLADTGELFF
CDR3nt: TGTGCCAGCAGTCCGGTTGGACTAGCGGACACCGGGGAGCTGTTTTTT

j_gene: TRBJ2-2
v_gene: TRBV28
abundance: NA
d_gene: TRBD1
CDR3aa: CASRTGSKANTGELFF
CDR3nt: TGTGCCAGCAGGACAGGGAGTAAAGCGAACACCGGGGAGCTGTTTTTT

j_gene: TRBJ1-5
v_gene: TRBV6-1
abundance: few
d_gene: TRBD1
CDR3aa: CASSETGDQPQHF
CDR3nt: TGTGCCAGCAGTGAAACAGGGGATCAGCCCCAGCATTTT

j_gene: TRBJ2-3
v_gene: TRBV11-3
abundance: NA
d_gene: NA
CDR3aa: CASSQGNTDTQYF
CDR3nt: TGTGCCAGCAGCCAGGGGAACACAGATACGCAGTATTTT

j_gene: TRBJ2-7
v_gene: TRBV10-1
abundance: once
d_gene: TRBD1
CDR3aa: CASSPGGLLYEQYF
CDR3nt: TGCGCCAGCAGTCCAGGGGGCTTACTCTACGAGCAGTACTTC

j_gene: TRBJ2-1
v_gene: TRBV11-2
abundance: once
d_gene: TRBD2
CDR3aa: CASNVYGGANEQFF
CDR3nt: TGTGCCAGCAACGTATACGGGGGGGCCAATGAGCAGTTCTTC

j_gene: TRBJ2-1
v_gene: TRBV5-1
abundance: NA
d_gene: TRBD1
CDR3aa: CASSLDSGTPGGEQFF
CDR3nt: TGCGCCAGCAGCTTGGATTCCGGGACCCCAGGGGGTGAGCAGTTCTTC

j_gene: TRBJ2-7
v_gene: TRBV13
abundance: NA
d_gene: TRBD1
CDR3aa: CASSPAGTGDSYEQYF
CDR3nt: TGTGCCAGCAGCCCTGCCGGGACAGGGGACTCCTACGAGCAGTACTTC

j_gene: TRBJ2-3
v_gene: TRBV5-1
abundance: NA
d_gene: TRBD2
CDR3aa: CASSLGASGGTDTQYF
CDR3nt: TGCGCCAGCAGCTTGGGAGCTAGCGGGGGGACAGATACGCAGTATTTT

j_gene: TRBJ2-7
v_gene: TRBV10-3
abundance: few
d_gene: TRBD2
CDR3aa: CASSLAGGPNEQYF
CDR3nt: TGTGCCAGTAGTCTAGCGGGAGGTCCGAACGAGCAGTACTTC

j_gene: TRBJ1-2
v_gene: TRBV6-2/TRBV6-3
abundance: NA
d_gene: NA
CDR3aa: CASSYQVSYGYTF
CDR3nt: TGTGCCAGCAGTTACCAGGTATCCTATGGCTACACCTTC

j_gene: TRBJ1-5
v_gene: TRBV24-1
abundance: NA
d_gene: TRBD1
CDR3aa: CATSDTRQGINQPQHF
CDR3nt: TGTGCCACCAGTGATACACGACAGGGGATAAATCAGCCCCAGCATTTT

j_gene: TRBJ2-1
v_gene: TRBV24-1
abundance: NA
d_gene: NA
CDR3aa: CATSVTSRNNEQFF
CDR3nt: TGTGCCACCTCAGTTACTAGCAGAAACAATGAGCAGTTCTTC

j_gene: TRBJ1-5
v_gene: TRBV3-1/TRBV3-2
abundance: NA
d_gene: NA
CDR3aa: CASSSRHSSNQPQHF
CDR3nt: TGTGCCAGCAGCAGCCGACACAGTAGCAATCAGCCCCAGCATTTT

j_gene: TRBJ1-1
v_gene: TRBV3-1/TRBV3-2
abundance: NA
d_gene: NA
CDR3aa: CASSLGGKTEAFF
CDR3nt: TGTGCCAGCAGCCTGGGAGGTAAGACTGAAGCTTTCTTT